This passage covers 26 T cell receptor beta chains from one sample sequenced in a study of control samples from healthy donors and cancer patients. Only in-frame clones appear in the TCRdb table, and some are missing; sequencing was by immunoSEQ multiplex PCR. The data show about 77,000 clones, with around 92% seen just once and almost 6% held by the top ten. The source material was blood. The receptors were gathered from a woman aged 55-70 years in good health.

The DNA of the CDR3 is TGTGCCAGCAGCTTCCGACAGGCCGGTGCAAGGAACACCGGGGAGCTGTTTTTT. It specifies CASSFRQAGARNTGELFF. The chain links TRBV5-6 to TRBJ2-2, with D perhaps TRBD1 (6 bases). Per germline, CDR1 SGHDT and CDR2 YYEEEE. With 2 bases removed from V and 1 base from J, the gap between germline ends came to 18 bases. The CDR3 is made up of 18 amino acids.

V gene TRBV6-5 combines with J gene TRBJ2-1, with D hard to call. Germline values: CDR1 MNHEY, CDR2 SVGAGI. Trimming left V 8 bases short and J 0 bases short, with 11 bases between. The CDR3 contains 14 residues. CDR3 region: CASQALSSYNEQFF. The CDR3 nucleotides are TGTGCCAGCCAGGCTCTAAGCTCCTACAATGAGCAGTTCTTC.

The chain uses TRBV5-1 and TRBJ2-1; tentative D call: TRBD1 (7 bases). V lost 1 base, J lost 3 bases, and 14 bases lay in between. Per the germline V gene, CDR1 is SGHRS and CDR2 is YFSETQ. CDR3 size: 16 residues. In DNA, the CDR3 is TGCGCCAGCAGCTTGTTCGGGCAGGGGGGCTACAATGAGCAGTTCTTC. It codes for CASSLFGQGGYNEQFF. Full variable domain (rest looked up from reference TRBV5-1 and TRBJ2-1): KAGVTQTPRYLIKTRGQQVTLSCSPISGHRSVSWYQQTPGQGLQFLFEYFSETQRNKGNFPGRFSGRQFSNSRSEMNVSTLELGDSALYLCASSLFGQGGYNEQFFGPGTRLTVL.

The rearrangement links TRBV24-1 to TRBJ2-7, with D tentatively TRBD1 (5 bases). This CDR3 has 13 amino acids. Germline V gene sequence: CDR1 KGHDR, CDR2 SFDVKD. V was clipped by 4 bases and J by 4 bases, with 10 bases between them. The CDR3 is CATSEAGLYEQYF. In DNA form, the CDR3 reads TGTGCCACCAGTGAGGCAGGGCTTTACGAGCAGTACTTC.

The chain is built from TRBV27 and TRBJ2-7; D not resolved. The V end lost 3 bases, the J end lost 0 bases, and 9 bases lay between the germline ends. This CDR3 region has 14 residues. In germline, CDR1 is MNHEY, CDR2 SMNVEV (reference sequence). The CDR3, as DNA: TGTGCCAGCAGTTTGAAACCGTCCTCCTACGAGCAGTACTTC. Protein sequence: CASSLKPSSYEQYF.

The CDR3 protein is CASSPGEGAGEAFF. CDR3 coding DNA: TGTGCCAGCTCCCCCGGCGAGGGGGCTGGTGAAGCTTTCTTT. The chain couples TRBV18 to TRBJ1-1; 7 bases align to TRBD1. After removal of 6 bases from V and 7 bases from J, the junction contained 11 bases not matched to a gene. The CDR3 is 14 residues long. The germline V gene has CDR1 KGHSH and CDR2 LQKENI.

This clone was seen just once. CDR3 sequence reads: CASSELHGNTEAFF. The CDR3 bases are TGTGCCAGCAGTGAACTACACGGTAACACTGAAGCTTTCTTT. The rearrangement joins TRBV25-1 to TRBJ1-1; D not certain. Germline V gene data show CDR1 as MGHDK and CDR2 as SYGVNS. The CDR3 runs to 14 residues. The V gene lost 2 bases and the J gene lost 2 bases, with 9 bases spanning the gap.

This clone was seen once. V gene TRBV15 combines with J gene TRBJ2-5; a weak D match, TRBD2 (6 bases). With 4 bases removed from V and 7 bases from J, the gap between germline ends came to 19 bases. The V gene's germline CDR1 is LNHNV and CDR2 YYDKDF (reference sequence). The CDR3 has 15 residues. CDR3 sequence (DNA): TGTGCCACCAGCATAGTTAGCGGACTCGAAGGGACCCAGTACTTC. Its translation is CATSIVSGLEGTQYF.

The V gene is TRBV28, the J gene TRBJ1-2; TRBD1 aligns across 9 bases. The CDR3 loop spans 15 amino acids. Germline V gene sequence: CDR1 MDHEN, CDR2 SYDVKM. Trimming removed 5 bases from V and 4 bases from J; junction bases left unmatched: 8. The CDR3 spells CASSPPGQGGYGYTF. The CDR3 DNA is TGTGCCAGCAGTCCCCCGGGACAGGGAGGCTATGGCTACACCTTC.

This clone occurred a few times. The chain recombines TRBV14 with TRBJ1-2; 7 nucleotides line up with TRBD1. The trim removed 4 bases at V and 3 bases at J, leaving 5 bases unmatched. CDR3 length: 14 amino acids. Germline assignment: CDR1 SGHDN and CDR2 FVKESK. The CDR3 loop is CASSPRQGYYGYTF. The DNA of the CDR3 is TGTGCCAGCAGCCCGAGACAGGGCTACTATGGCTACACCTTC.

The chain joins TRBV19 to TRBJ1-5; D gene unclear. V lost 1 base, J lost 3 bases, and 13 bases lay in between. The CDR3 consists of 16 residues. Per the germline V gene, CDR1 is LNHDA and CDR2 is SQIVND (reference sequence). The CDR3 DNA reads TGTGCCAGTAGTATAGCGTTCGACACTGCCAATCAGCCCCAGCATTTT. Translation: CASSIAFDTANQPQHF.

CDR3 region: CSASHSYEQYF. CDR3 in DNA: TGCAGTGCTAGCCACTCTTACGAGCAGTACTTC. The rearrangement joins TRBV20-1 to TRBJ2-7, with D unclear. Germline V gene sequence: CDR1 DFQATT, CDR2 SNEGSKA (reference sequence). The CDR3 totals 11 residues. The germline V and J ends were trimmed by 3 bases and 4 bases, with 7 bases remaining between them.

This chain uses TRBV28 with TRBJ1-5; 11 positions agree with TRBD1. With 7 bases clipped from V and 0 bases from J, the junction kept 8 bases outside the gene matches. CDR3 length: 17 amino acids. Germline CDR1 reads MDHEN; CDR2 reads SYDVKM. The CDR3: CASTPWTGGLSNQPQHF. The CDR3 DNA is TGTGCCAGCACACCCTGGACAGGGGGCCTTAGCAATCAGCCCCAGCATTTT.

The J gene is TRBJ1-5, the V gene TRBV4-1; 8 bases align to TRBD1. The CDR3 extends over 15 amino acids. V was clipped by 4 bases and J by 7 bases; unmatched bases: 9. CDR1 and CDR2 from the germline V gene are MGHRA and YSYEKL. The CDR3 protein is CASSRQQGEGQPQHF. Here the CDR3 DNA reads TGCGCCAGCAGCCGCCAACAGGGGGAGGGGCAGCCCCAGCATTTT.

V gene TRBV3-1 (or the pseudogene TRBV3-2) combines with J gene TRBJ2-7, with D unclear. The V end lost 4 bases, the J end lost 10 bases, and 11 bases lay between the germline ends. This CDR3 has 11 amino acids. From germline, CDR1 is LGHDT and CDR2 YNNKEL (reference sequence). The CDR3 sequence is CASSPDSEQYF. CDR3 bases: TGTGCCAGCAGCCCCGACTCGGAACAGTACTTC.

The rearrangement links TRBV27 to TRBJ2-7; a possible D gene is TRBD1 (5 bases). V lost 5 bases, J lost 2 bases, and 13 bases lay in between. The germline V gene encodes CDR1 MNHEY and CDR2 SMNVEV (reference sequence). The CDR3 is 14 residues long. CDR3 protein: CASSPLGAAYEQYF. Here the CDR3 DNA reads TGTGCCAGCAGTCCTCTTGGGGCGGCCTACGAGCAGTACTTC.

Regarding this clone: The sample holds other DNA sequences that translate to the same CDR3. V is TRBV18 and J is TRBJ2-5; no clear D gene. Germline lookup yields CDR1 KGHSH and CDR2 LQKENI. There are 13 residues in the CDR3. The V end lost 3 bases, the J end lost 2 bases, and 7 bases lay between the germline ends. The CDR3 loop is CASSPGSQETQYF. The CDR3 nucleotides are TGTGCCAGCTCACCTGGATCTCAAGAGACCCAGTACTTC.

The CDR3 DNA reads TGTGCCACCGGGAGGCTTTACACAGATACGCAGTATTTT. This gives the protein CATGRLYTDTQYF. This chain uses TRBV6-5 with TRBJ2-3, with TRBD2 matching 7 bases. The CDR3 runs 13 residues. The V segment lost 10 bases and the J segment 2 bases; nucleotides outside the gene matches: 6. Germline CDR1 MNHEY, CDR2 SVGAGI.

The chain uses TRBV19 and TRBJ2-5; 9 positions agree with TRBD2. The V gene's germline CDR1 is LNHDA and CDR2 SQIVND (reference sequence). Trimming took 1 base from V and 13 from J; bases not matched to a gene: 7. The CDR3 spans 13 residues. The CDR3 sequence: CASSIVVLAGLYF. In DNA, the CDR3 is TGTGCCAGTAGTATAGTAGTACTAGCGGGTCTGTACTTC. The full variable domain, its missing parts supplied by reference TRBV19 and TRBJ2-5, is DGGITQSPKYLFRKEGQNVTLSCEQNLNHDAMYWYRQDPGQGLRLIYYSQIVNDFQKGDIAEGYSVSREKKESFPLTVTSAQKNPTAFYLCASSIVVLAGLYFGPGTRLLVL.

DNA for the CDR3: TGCGCCAGCAGCCGGGGGTTGCAGGGGGACTACGAGCAGTACTTC. Its protein product is CASSRGLQGDYEQYF. The genes are TRBV4-1 and TRBJ2-7; 7 bases are a match to TRBD1. There are 15 residues in the CDR3. V was pared by 4 bases and J by 3 bases, with 9 bases of the junction left unmatched. Germline values: CDR1 MGHRA, CDR2 YSYEKL.

This chain joins TRBV5-1 and TRBJ1-2; 8 nucleotides line up with TRBD1. CDR1 is SGHRS, CDR2 YFSETQ, per germline. Germline trimming cut 3 bases from V and 7 bases from J; bases unmatched to any gene: 8. The CDR3 totals 14 residues. The CDR3 DNA sequence: TGCGCCAGCAGCTCCGGACAGGGAGGCGTTGGCTACACCTTC. Encoded protein: CASSSGQGGVGYTF.

The chain links TRBV19 to TRBJ1-1; TRBD1 aligns across 8 bases. J gave up 6 bases and V 7 bases, and 7 bases lay outside the gene matches. Germline V CDR1 and CDR2: LNHDA, SQIVND (reference sequence). This CDR3 has 13 residues. The CDR3 DNA is TGTGCCAGTAACGACAGGGGAATGTCTGAAGCTTTCTTT. Encoded protein: CASNDRGMSEAFF.

The chain links TRBV7-2 to TRBJ1-3; 8 bases line up with TRBD1. Trimming took 6 bases from V and 9 from J; bases not matched to a gene: 4. The CDR3 consists of 12 residues. Per the germline V gene, CDR1 is SGHTA and CDR2 is FQGNSA. CDR3 sequence: CASSGQGFTIYF. In DNA form, the CDR3 reads TGTGCCAGCAGTGGACAGGGTTTCACCATATATTTT.

The CDR3 is CASSSDPHTYNEQFF. The CDR3 DNA is TGTGCCAGCAGCTCGGATCCTCACACCTACAATGAGCAGTTCTTC. The V and J genes are TRBV11-2 and TRBJ2-1; D remains ambiguous. Trimming left V 4 bases short and J 2 bases short, with 12 bases between. This CDR3 is 15 amino acids long. Germline V gene sequence: CDR1 SGHAT, CDR2 FQNNGV. Full variable domain (remainder filled in from reference TRBV11-2 and TRBJ2-1): EAGVAQSPRYKIIEKRQSVAFWCNPISGHATLYWYQQILGQGPKLLIQFQNNGVVDDSQLPKDRFSAERLKGVDSTLKIQPAKLEDSAVYLCASSSDPHTYNEQFFGPGTRLTVL.

The chain is built from TRBV15 and TRBJ1-1; 9 bases fit TRBD1. With V trimmed by 5 bases and J by 1 base, 5 bases remained unmatched. The CDR3 totals 15 residues. The V gene's germline CDR1 is LNHNV and CDR2 YYDKDF (reference sequence). CDR3 in amino acids: CATSRGGQGNTEAFF. In nucleotides, the CDR3 is TGTGCCACCAGCCGAGGGGGACAGGGGAACACTGAAGCTTTCTTT.

This rearrangement joins TRBV6-4 to TRBJ2-1; possibly TRBD2 for D (5 bases). The CDR3 has 14 amino acids. V was trimmed by 2 bases and J by 7 bases, leaving 12 bases between them. Germline values: CDR1 MRHNA, CDR2 SNTAGT. CDR3 protein: CASSDSGRVNEQFF. The DNA of the CDR3 is TGTGCCAGCAGTGACAGCGGAAGGGTAAATGAGCAGTTCTTC.